What follows are 24 T cell receptor beta chains derived from one specimen sequenced in a study of Ad26.COV2.S vaccination and SARS-CoV-2 variants. TCRdb's copy holds only in-frame clones and misses some; the assay was immunoSEQ multiplex PCR. The sample carries about 470,000 clones, 90% recorded once. The treatment denotes: around 19 received Ad26.COV2.S at low or high dose, single or two shots; roughly five received placebo; per-sample allocation not given. Samples analyzed were those drawn on day 63 after the first vaccine or placebo injection. Sequencing used peripheral blood, obtained in a trial of Ad26.COV2.S vaccine versus placebo. The receptors were gathered from a person aged 18-65 years who received the Ad26.COV2.S COVID-19 vaccine or a placebo.

The V call is TRBV11-3, the J call TRBJ2-1; TRBD1 or TRBD2 may be the D gene (7 bases each). Trimming took 1 base from V and 4 from J, leaving 11 bases between them. Germline assignment: CDR1 SGHNT and CDR2 YENEEA. The CDR3 consists of 15 residues. The CDR3 spells CASSLGRGGYNEQFF. The CDR3 DNA is TGTGCCAGCAGCTTAGGCAGGGGGGGATACAATGAGCAGTTCTTC.

The J gene is TRBJ2-1, the V gene TRBV28; 7 bases agree with TRBD2. The V gene end was trimmed by 6 bases and the J gene end by 0 bases; junction bases not matched to a gene: 11. The CDR3 covers 17 residues. CDR1 is MDHEN, CDR2 SYDVKM, per germline. The CDR3 sequence is CASRHLSGKGSYNEQFF. The DNA of the CDR3 is TGTGCCAGCAGACACTTAAGCGGGAAAGGCTCCTACAATGAGCAGTTCTTC.

The chain joins TRBV5-1 to TRBJ2-7; 7 bases line up with TRBD1. Unmatched junction bases numbered 8, after V lost 4 bases and J lost 1 base. The CDR3 has 15 amino acids. The germline CDR1 and CDR2 sequences are SGHRS and YFSETQ. The CDR3 DNA is TGCGCCAGCAGCCCAGCACCGGGACAGTCCTACGAGCAGTACTTC. Protein sequence: CASSPAPGQSYEQYF.

The chain carries TRBV19 and TRBJ1-5; TRBD1 is a possible D gene (5 bases). V dropped 5 bases and J dropped 2 bases, with 22 bases sitting between them. CDR3 length: 18 amino acids. Per the germline V gene, CDR1 is LNHDA and CDR2 is SQIVND (reference sequence). CDR3 nucleotides: TGTGCCAGTAGTCCCGGGACGGAGGATGCGTATGGCAATCAGCCCCAGCATTTT. This gives the protein CASSPGTEDAYGNQPQHF. Supplemented by reference TRBV19 and TRBJ1-5, the full variable domain reads DGGITQSPKYLFRKEGQNVTLSCEQNLNHDAMYWYRQDPGQGLRLIYYSQIVNDFQKGDIAEGYSVSREKKESFPLTVTSAQKNPTAFYLCASSPGTEDAYGNQPQHFGDGTRLSIL.

The J gene is TRBJ1-1, the V gene TRBV7-2, with D possibly matching TRBD1 (6 bases). The CDR3 consists of 16 residues. V shed 1 base and J shed 4 bases, with 16 bases lying between them. The germline CDR1 and CDR2 sequences are SGHTA and FQGNSA. CDR3 coding DNA: TGTGCCAGCAGCTTAGAGTATTATCAGGGGAGCACTGAAGCTTTCTTT. Translation gives CASSLEYYQGSTEAFF.

The genes are TRBV6-2 or TRBV6-3 and TRBJ2-7, with 10 bases identical to TRBD1. This CDR3 contains 15 residues. V lost 4 bases, J lost 3 bases, and 6 bases stayed unmatched. The V gene's germline CDR1 is MNHEY and CDR2 SVGEGT. CDR3 nucleotide sequence: TGTGCCAGCAGTTCTAGGACAGGGGGTATCTACGAGCAGTACTTC. Encoded protein: CASSSRTGGIYEQYF.

This clone is a singleton in its sample. The CDR3 bases are TGCGCCAGCAGCAGGGACAGGGCGTACGAGCAGTACTTC. It is translated as CASSRDRAYEQYF. This chain joins TRBV5-1 and TRBJ2-7, with 9 positions matching TRBD1. Unmatched junction bases numbered 3, after V lost 4 bases and J lost 4 bases. Germline values: CDR1 SGHRS, CDR2 YFSETQ. The CDR3 has 13 amino acids.

The sample holds a few counts of this clone. The rearrangement links TRBV25-1 to TRBJ2-1; TRBD1 agrees at 9 bases. V gave up 4 bases and J gave up 7 bases; unmatched junction bases: 5. CDR3 length: 14 amino acids. Germline lookup yields CDR1 MGHDK and CDR2 SYGVNS. CDR3 in amino acids: CASSGTGDSNEQFF. CDR3 nucleotide sequence: TGTGCCAGCAGTGGGACAGGGGATAGTAATGAGCAGTTCTTC. Filled out from reference TRBV25-1 and TRBJ2-1, the complete variable domain reads EADIYQTPRYLVIGTGKKITLECSQTMGHDKMYWYQQDPGMELHLIHYSYGVNSTEKGDLSSESTVSRIRTEHFPLTLESARPSHTSQYLCASSGTGDSNEQFFGPGTRLTVL.

V and J are TRBV11-2 and TRBJ2-3; the D gene could be TRBD1 or TRBD2 (5 bases each). Deletions cut 6 bases from V and 4 bases from J, with 11 bases between. The germline gives CDR1 SGHAT, CDR2 FQNNGV. The CDR3 contains 13 residues. The CDR3: CASRTGPPDTQYF. DNA for the CDR3: TGTGCCAGCAGGACGGGGCCCCCAGATACGCAGTATTTT.

The rearrangement links TRBV10-3 to TRBJ2-1; TRBD2 might be the D (6 bases). V lost 4 bases to trimming and J lost 5 bases, with 9 bases between them. This CDR3 is built from 13 residues. Germline CDR1 ENHRY, CDR2 SYGVKD. The CDR3 reads CAISGRVDNEQFF. The CDR3 bases are TGTGCCATCAGTGGGAGGGTCGACAATGAGCAGTTCTTC.

The rearrangement links TRBV6-5 to TRBJ2-7; D not resolved. V lost 1 base and J 2 bases, leaving 15 bases between the germline ends. The CDR3 extends over 16 amino acids. Per the germline V gene, CDR1 is MNHEY and CDR2 is SVGAGI. The CDR3: CASSYFGGSPPYEQYF. The CDR3 DNA is TGTGCCAGCAGTTACTTTGGTGGTAGTCCCCCCTACGAGCAGTACTTC.

This chain connects TRBV5-6 to TRBJ2-2; D could derive from TRBD1 or TRBD2 (5 bases each). Trimming removed 1 base at V and 5 bases at J, with 9 bases between. Germline assignment: CDR1 SGHDT and CDR2 YYEEEE. The CDR3 length is 14 residues. The CDR3 here is CASSLTGLTGELFF. The CDR3 nucleotides are TGTGCCAGCAGCTTGACAGGACTTACCGGGGAGCTGTTTTTT. The variable domain in full, completed from reference TRBV5-6 and TRBJ2-2, reads DAGVTQSPTHLIKTRGQQVTLRCSPKSGHDTVSWYQQALGQGPQFIFQYYEEEERQRGNFPDRFSGHQFPNYSSELNVNALLLGDSALYLCASSLTGLTGELFFGEGSRLTVL.

This chain connects TRBV29-1 to TRBJ2-1; 12 bases align to TRBD2. J lost 2 bases, V lost 5 bases, and 7 bases had no gene match. Germline CDR1 SQVTM, CDR2 ANQGSEA. The CDR3 is 16 amino acids. CDR3 DNA: TGCAGCGTTCGAGGGACTAGCGGGCAGACCTACAATGAGCAGTTCTTC. This codes for CSVRGTSGQTYNEQFF.

This clone showed up just a few times. This rearrangement joins TRBV27 to TRBJ1-5; unclear D gene. The ends were cut back, 5 bases at V and 4 bases at J, with 18 bases in the middle. This CDR3 has 16 amino acids. CDR1 is MNHEY and CDR2 is SMNVEV in the germline V gene (reference sequence). CDR3 protein: CASSLTRHGKNQPQHF. CDR3 sequence (DNA): TGTGCCAGCAGTCTCACCCGACACGGAAAAAATCAGCCCCAGCATTTT.

V is TRBV11-2 and J is TRBJ2-2, with 7 bases matching TRBD1. The CDR3 has 15 residues. Germline values: CDR1 SGHAT, CDR2 FQNNGV. The ends lost 5 bases at V and 4 bases at J; junction bases unmatched: 7. The CDR3 DNA follows: TGTGCCAGCAGCCTCGGACAGGTTATCACCGGGGAGCTGTTTTTT. Translation: CASSLGQVITGELFF.

The chain links TRBV30 to TRBJ2-4, with 9 bases that match TRBD1. Trimming took 5 bases from V and 0 from J; bases not matched to a gene: 2. This CDR3 contains 14 residues. Germline V gene sequence: CDR1 GTSNPN, CDR2 SVGIG (reference sequence). In DNA form, the CDR3 reads TGTGCCTGGGGGACAGGGATAGCCAAAAACATTCAGTACTTC. It specifies CAWGTGIAKNIQYF.

The chain has TRBV5-1 and TRBJ1-1; 8 positions match TRBD1. This CDR3 has 17 amino acids. V gave up 3 bases and J gave up 1 base; unmatched junction bases: 11. Germline assignment: CDR1 SGHRS and CDR2 YFSETQ. The chain's CDR3 is CASSSDRGSAWNTEAFF. Here the CDR3 DNA reads TGCGCCAGCAGCTCTGACAGGGGATCGGCGTGGAACACTGAAGCTTTCTTT.

The chain is built from TRBV24-1 and TRBJ2-7, with 8 bases that match TRBD2. The V segment lost 4 bases and the J segment 3 bases; nucleotides outside the gene matches: 19. From germline, CDR1 is KGHDR and CDR2 SFDVKD. The CDR3 has 19 amino acids. CDR3 nucleotide sequence: TGTGCCACCAGTGACTCGAGGCGGGGGGAGGCGGGAGTCCACTACGAGCAGTACTTC. Residues: CATSDSRRGEAGVHYEQYF.

This clone was counted a few times. This chain uses TRBV4-2 with TRBJ1-6; the D gene is possibly TRBD1 (6 bases). The germline V and J ends were trimmed by 0 bases and 10 bases, with 13 bases remaining between them. CDR3 length equals 15 residues. In germline, CDR1 is LGHNA, CDR2 YNFKEQ. Here the CDR3 DNA reads TGTGCCAGCAGCCAAGAGGAGGGGGTCGGCTCACCCCTCCACTTT. Protein product: CASSQEEGVGSPLHF.

The chain uses TRBV27 and TRBJ1-6, with D perhaps matching TRBD1 (5 bases). The germline CDR1 and CDR2 sequences are MNHEY and SMNVEV (reference sequence). V was trimmed by 4 bases and J by 4 bases, leaving 8 bases between them. CDR3 length equals 14 residues. The CDR3 bases are TGTGCCAGCAGTTCGGACACTTATAATTCACCCCTCCACTTT. Translation gives CASSSDTYNSPLHF.

The V call is TRBV5-4, the J call TRBJ2-3; D is possibly TRBD2 (5 bases). The CDR3 consists of 14 residues. The germline V gene has CDR1 SGHNT and CDR2 YYREEE (reference sequence). Trimming shortened V by 3 bases and J by 0 bases, and 8 bases separated the two germline ends. The CDR3 spells CASSWRASTDTQYF. The CDR3 nucleotides are TGTGCCAGCAGCTGGCGGGCCAGCACAGATACGCAGTATTTT.

This sequence joins TRBV29-1 and TRBJ1-5; D not resolved. Trimming removed 6 bases at V and 2 bases at J, with 14 bases between. Germline V gives CDR1 SQVTM, CDR2 ANQGSEA. This CDR3 spans 14 amino acids. The CDR3, as DNA: TGCAGCGTAACGGAGGGTAGCGGCAATCAGCCCCAGCATTTT. Translated: CSVTEGSGNQPQHF.

V gene TRBV12-3 or TRBV12-4 combines with J gene TRBJ1-4, with no clear D. The CDR3 loop spans 11 amino acids. The V end lost 6 bases, the J end lost 7 bases, and 6 bases lay between the germline ends. The CDR3 DNA sequence: TGTGCCAGCAGAGGAGTTGAAAAACTGTTTTTT. It is translated as CASRGVEKLFF.

J is TRBJ2-3 and V is TRBV3-1 (or the pseudogene TRBV3-2); 11 nucleotides match TRBD2. CDR3 length equals 16 residues. J lost 15 bases, V lost 1 base, and 15 bases had no gene match. Germline loops: CDR1 LGHDT, CDR2 YNNKEL (reference sequence). The CDR3 DNA reads as TGTGCCAGCAGCCAAGTTCCCGGGACTAGCGGAGGAGTCCAATATTTT. Translating gives CASSQVPGTSGGVQYF.